The present T cell receptor (beta chain) was sequenced within a study of shared clonotypes between healthy human individuals. This CDR3 has 15 amino acids. Germline-derived CDR1 and CDR2 are MNHNS and SASEGT. J was trimmed by 1 base and V by 4 bases; bases with no gene match: 5. Sequenced by immunoSEQ multiplex PCR; TCRdb stores in-frame clones only, minus some. The sample yields a few hundred thousand clones, approximately 77% seen once. This TCR derives from a woman aged 40 to 49 in good health. Some clones in this sample may be carry-over from other donors' samples. The chain employs TRBV6-1 and TRBJ2-7; 9 bases fit TRBD2. What was sequenced was PBMCs. CDR3 residues: CASSVAGGPSYEQYF. For the CDR3, the DNA is TGTGCCAGCAGTGTTGCGGGAGGGCCTTCCTACGAGCAGTACTTC.